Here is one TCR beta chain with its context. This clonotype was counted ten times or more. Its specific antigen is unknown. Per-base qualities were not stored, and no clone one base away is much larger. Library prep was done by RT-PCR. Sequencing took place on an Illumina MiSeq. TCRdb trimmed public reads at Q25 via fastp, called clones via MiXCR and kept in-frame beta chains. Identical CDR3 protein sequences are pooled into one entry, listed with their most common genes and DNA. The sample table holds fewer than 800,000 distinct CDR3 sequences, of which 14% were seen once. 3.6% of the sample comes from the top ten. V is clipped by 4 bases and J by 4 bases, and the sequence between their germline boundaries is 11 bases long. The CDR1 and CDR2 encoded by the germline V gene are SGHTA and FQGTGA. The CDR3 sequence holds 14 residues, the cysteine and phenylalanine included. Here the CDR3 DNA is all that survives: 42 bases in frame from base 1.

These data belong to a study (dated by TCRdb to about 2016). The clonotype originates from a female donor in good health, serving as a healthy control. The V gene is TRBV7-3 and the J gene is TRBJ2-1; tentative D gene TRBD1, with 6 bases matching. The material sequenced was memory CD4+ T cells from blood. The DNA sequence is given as TGTGCCAGCAGCTCCGGGACAAATTACAATGAGCAGTTCTTC. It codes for CASSSGTNYNEQFF.